Listed here is a single TCR beta chain. Its matching antigen is unknown. This entry is derived from a study of cytomegalovirus exposure and HLA in healthy donors. The overall study: Within the Caucasian-associated ancestry cluster were roughly 79% of the 398 genotyped donors.

Broader study findings: Within an earlier analysis, most TCR beta V segments proved productive either about 90% or about 30% of the time.

The CDR3 covers 14 residues. Per germline, CDR1 SGHRS and CDR2 YFSETQ. Trimming took off 1 base at V and 4 bases at J, with 8 bases between the two ends. The PCR contained 60 Vbeta and 13 Jbeta primers. Profiling relied on immunoSEQ multiplex PCR, and the TCRdb table lists in-frame clones only, not all of them. The listing records approximately 170,000 clones. The genes are TRBV5-1 and TRBJ2-2, with TRBD1 as a possible D gene (5 bases). The sequence derives from a woman aged 18-29 years in good health and CMV-seropositive. The specimen was PBMCs. In DNA form, the CDR3 reads TGCGCCAGCAGCTTGACAGGTTTCACCGGGGAGCTGTTTTTT. Its protein is CASSLTGFTGELFF.